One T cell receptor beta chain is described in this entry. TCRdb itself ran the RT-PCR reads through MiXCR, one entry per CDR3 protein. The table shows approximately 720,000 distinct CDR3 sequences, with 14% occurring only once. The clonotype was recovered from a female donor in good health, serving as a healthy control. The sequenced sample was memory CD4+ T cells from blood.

Here the CDR3 reads CASTEGQGAPGELFF. The CDR3 nucleotides read TGTGCCAGCACCGAAGGACAGGGGGCGCCCGGGGAGCTGTTTTTT. J is TRBJ2-2 and V is TRBV7-9; 11 bases fit TRBD1. Germline V lookup: CDR1 SEHNR, CDR2 FQNEAQ (reference sequence). The length of the CDR3 is 15 residues. Trimming cost V 7 bases and J 6 bases; bases outside gene matches: 7.